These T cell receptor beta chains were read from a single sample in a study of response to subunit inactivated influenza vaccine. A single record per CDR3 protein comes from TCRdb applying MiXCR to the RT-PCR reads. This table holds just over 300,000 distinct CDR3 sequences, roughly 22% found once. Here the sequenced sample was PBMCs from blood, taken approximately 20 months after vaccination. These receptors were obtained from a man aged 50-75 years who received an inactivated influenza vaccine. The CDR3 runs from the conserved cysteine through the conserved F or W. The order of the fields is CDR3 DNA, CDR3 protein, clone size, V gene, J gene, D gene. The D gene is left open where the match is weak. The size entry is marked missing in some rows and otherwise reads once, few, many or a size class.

TGTGCCAGCAGTTTAGCTCGACTGAGCGATTCACCCCTCCACTTT,CASSLARLSDSPLHF,NA,TRBV12-3/TRBV12-4,TRBJ1-6,NA
TGTGCCAGCAGCCGGAACAGACAGAACACTGAAGCTTTCTTT,CASSRNRQNTEAFF,NA,TRBV3-1,TRBJ1-1,NA
TGTGCCAGCAGCCCTGGGGTGGGCGGTAGCAATCAGCCCCAGCATTTT,CASSPGVGGSNQPQHF,few,TRBV21-1,TRBJ1-5,NA
TGTGCCAGCAGCCAAGGGGGGGCGCGCACAGATACGCAGTATTTT,CASSQGGARTDTQYF,few,TRBV4-2,TRBJ2-3,NA
TGTGCCAGCAGCCATTATAGGGACAGGGGATTTCCCCAGCATTTT,CASSHYRDRGFPQHF,few,TRBV7-8,TRBJ1-5,TRBD1
TGTGCCAGCAGCCCCCTGGGGACAGGGGGCTTGGGTGGAGAGACCCAGTACTTC,CASSPLGTGGLGGETQYF,few,TRBV3-1,TRBJ2-5,TRBD1
TGTGCCAGCAGCTCCGAAGACTACACAGATACGCAGTATTTT,CASSSEDYTDTQYF,once,TRBV13,TRBJ2-3,NA
TGTGCCAGCAGCTCCTCAGAAGAGGGTAATGAAAAACTGTTTTTT,CASSSSEEGNEKLFF,few,TRBV7-9,TRBJ1-4,NA
TGTGCCAGCAGCTTATTGAGGACTAGCGGGGGGGCCATAGATACGCAGTATTTT,CASSLLRTSGGAIDTQYF,NA,TRBV5-5,TRBJ2-3,TRBD2
TGTGCCAGCAGTGAACCCTTTCGTCCCTCAGGGCGGAATGAGCAGTTCTTC,CASSEPFRPSGRNEQFF,once,TRBV25-1,TRBJ2-1,NA
TGCAGTGCTAGAGATGACAGTCAGGAGCCCCAGCATTTT,CSARDDSQEPQHF,NA,TRBV20-1,TRBJ1-5,NA
TGCAGTGCTAGTTATAATGAGCAGTTCTTC,CSASYNEQFF,NA,TRBV20-1,TRBJ2-1,NA
TGTGCCAGCAGCTTGGGTGTGACAGCCCCCAATGAGCAGTTCTTC,CASSLGVTAPNEQFF,NA,TRBV7-3,TRBJ2-1,NA
TGTGCCAGCAGCTTAGGTGAGACTGGCAATCAGCCCCAGCATTTT,CASSLGETGNQPQHF,few,TRBV7-9,TRBJ1-5,NA
TGTGCCACCAGTGACCCTTCCGTTGGGGGCCCCTATGGCTACACCTTC,CATSDPSVGGPYGYTF,few,TRBV24-1,TRBJ1-2,NA
TGCAGTGCTAGAGATCGGGGACAGGATCCTGGTGAAAAACTGTTTTTT,CSARDRGQDPGEKLFF,few,TRBV20-1,TRBJ1-4,TRBD1
TGTGCCAGCAGCTTTGTGCGGAGAGCCTACGAGCAGTACTTC,CASSFVRRAYEQYF,few,TRBV5-5,TRBJ2-7,NA
TGTGCCAGCAGTGAAAGTAGACCCACAGATACGCAGTATTTT,CASSESRPTDTQYF,few,TRBV6-1,TRBJ2-3,NA
TGTGCCAGCAGCTTAGGGCCCGCCCAGAGAGGCTATGGCTACACCTTC,CASSLGPAQRGYGYTF,NA,TRBV7-2,TRBJ1-2,NA
TGTGCCAGCAGCGTCGGTAGCGACCACTACGAGCAGTACTTC,CASSVGSDHYEQYF,NA,TRBV9,TRBJ2-7,NA
TGTGCCAGCTCACCACTGAGCTCTGGGGCCAACGTCCTGACTTTC,CASSPLSSGANVLTF,NA,TRBV18,TRBJ2-6,NA
TGCAGTGCTAGACACCGCCACGAGCAGTACTTC,CSARHRHEQYF,many,TRBV20-1,TRBJ2-7,NA
TGCAGCGTTGAAGTCCTTTCGAACACTGAAGCTTTCTTT,CSVEVLSNTEAFF,many,TRBV29-1,TRBJ1-1,NA
TGTGCCAGTAGAATCGGGGCGACACTCCGGAACTATGGCTACACCTTC,CASRIGATLRNYGYTF,few,TRBV19,TRBJ1-2,NA
TGTGCCAGCACCTCGACTAGCGGGAGGGCCCAAGAGACCCAGTACTTC,CASTSTSGRAQETQYF,few,TRBV6-2/TRBV6-3,TRBJ2-5,TRBD2
TGTGCCAGCAGTTACGGGACAATGAACACTGAAGCTTTCTTT,CASSYGTMNTEAFF,few,TRBV6-2/TRBV6-3,TRBJ1-1,NA
TGTGCCATCAGTGAGTACGGCAGAGGACACACCGGGGAGCTGTTTTTT,CAISEYGRGHTGELFF,NA,TRBV10-3,TRBJ2-2,NA
TGTGCCAGCAGCCGGACAGTCTATGGCTACACCTTC,CASSRTVYGYTF,many,TRBV12-3/TRBV12-4,TRBJ1-2,NA
TGTGCCAGCTCACCGCTATCCGGGACAGGGTTTGTACTCGGCTACACCTTC,CASSPLSGTGFVLGYTF,few,TRBV18,TRBJ1-2,TRBD1
TGTGCCAGCAGTGCCCTGAGGGACTGGGCCTATGGCTACACCTTC,CASSALRDWAYGYTF,NA,TRBV6-1,TRBJ1-2,NA
TGTGCCACCAGTGATTTGAGCAGGGGGAGGAACACCGGGGAGCTGTTTTTT,CATSDLSRGRNTGELFF,NA,TRBV24-1,TRBJ2-2,TRBD1
TGTGCCACCAGTGAAACAGGGACAGGGGGGGGAGAGACCCAGTACTTC,CATSETGTGGGETQYF,NA,TRBV24-1,TRBJ2-5,TRBD1
TGTGCCAGCAGCACGATCTATGGCTACACCTTC,CASSTIYGYTF,NA,TRBV28,TRBJ1-2,NA
TGTGCCAGCAGTCCGACTAGCGGGATGTTCCTAGCCAAAAACATTCAGTACTTC,CASSPTSGMFLAKNIQYF,NA,TRBV6-2/TRBV6-3,TRBJ2-4,TRBD2
TGCGCCAGCAGCCAACAGGATACCGGGGAGCTGTTTTTT,CASSQQDTGELFF,NA,TRBV5-1,TRBJ2-2,NA
TGTGCCATCAGTGAGTCGGGGGTTACCTACGAGCAGTACTTC,CAISESGVTYEQYF,few,TRBV10-3,TRBJ2-7,NA
TGTGCCAGCAGCGATGGTAGTGGGTTATTGCCCCAGCATTTT,CASSDGSGLLPQHF,few,TRBV7-9,TRBJ1-5,NA
TGCAGTCTACAGGGAAACTCCTATAATTCACCCCTCCACTTT,CSLQGNSYNSPLHF,NA,TRBV20-1,TRBJ1-6,NA
TGCGCCAGCAGATACGGACAGGGCGCTAACTATGGCTACACCTTC,CASRYGQGANYGYTF,few,TRBV10-2,TRBJ1-2,TRBD1
TGCGCCAGCAGCCAAGTCGCCTCCTACAATGAGCAGTTCTTC,CASSQVASYNEQFF,few,TRBV4-1,TRBJ2-1,NA
TGTGCCAGCAGCTTATTTCTGATTGCGGGGGGCGAACAAGAGACCCAGTACTTC,CASSLFLIAGGEQETQYF,NA,TRBV11-2,TRBJ2-5,TRBD2
TGTGCCAGCACCTTAGCGGGAGATAGGACCGGGGAGCTGTTTTTT,CASTLAGDRTGELFF,NA,TRBV7-8,TRBJ2-2,TRBD2
TGTGCCAGTAGTACGCTGGGGGTTTTAGCCAAAAACATTCAGTACTTC,CASSTLGVLAKNIQYF,few,TRBV19,TRBJ2-4,NA
TGTGCCAGCAGCCGACAGGGAAGTGGCAATCAGCCCCAGCATTTT,CASSRQGSGNQPQHF,NA,TRBV12-3/TRBV12-4,TRBJ1-5,TRBD1
TGTGCCAGCAGTTTCGGCGGGGCTCGGGGAGGTGAAGCTTTCTTT,CASSFGGARGGEAFF,few,TRBV28,TRBJ1-1,NA
TGCAGTGCTAGAGACCAGGACAGGTCGTCTAGTGGCTACACCTTC,CSARDQDRSSSGYTF,NA,TRBV20-1,TRBJ1-2,TRBD1
TGTGCCAGCAGCCCAAACGCGGCCGGAAACACCATATATTTT,CASSPNAAGNTIYF,few,TRBV7-2,TRBJ1-3,NA
TGTGCCAGCAGTTACTCAGGGGGGAGCACTGAAGCTTTCTTT,CASSYSGGSTEAFF,few,TRBV6-2/TRBV6-3,TRBJ1-1,NA
TGCGCCAGCAGTGATTGGACAGAAAATTCACCCCTCCACTTT,CASSDWTENSPLHF,many,TRBV10-2,TRBJ1-6,NA